This T cell receptor (beta chain) was observed in a study of T cell responses to AZD1222 COVID-19 vaccine. Study-level points and caveats: Most donors were white British, females outnumbered males, and clonal diversity was possibly underestimated. After the peak T cell response, and only then, were repertoires sampled.

Doses given second, at about 4 or about 12 weeks, were pooled. Regarding this clone: Antigen specificity is unknown.

Profiling relied on immunoSEQ multiplex PCR, and the TCRdb table lists in-frame clones only, not all of them. The profile shows fewer than 180,000 clones, 90% of them singletons. Germline V gene data show CDR1 as LGHDT and CDR2 as YNNKEL (reference sequence). The length of the CDR3 is 14 residues. Between the trimmed V and J ends, which lost 1 base and 6 bases, there was a span of 10 bases. The chain has TRBV3-1 (or the pseudogene TRBV3-2) and TRBJ2-4; possible D gene TRBD2, 5 bases. The sample here was peripheral blood, taken 28 days after the second AZD1222 dose. The TCR originated in an adult who received the AZD1222 COVID-19 vaccine. CDR3 DNA: TGTGCCAGCAGCCAAGGAGGCGGAGGAAACATTCAGTACTTC. As protein: CASSQGGGGNIQYF.